This TCR beta chain was recorded in a study of shared clonotypes between healthy human individuals. Notes on the study in general: Clonotypes not shared had lower generation probabilities than those common to all four donors.

Naive CD8 isolation took CD45RO-negative cells positively selected for CCR7 and excluded terminally differentiated effector memory CD45RA+ cells. Sequenced by immunoSEQ multiplex PCR; TCRdb stores in-frame clones only, minus some. The sample yields some 2.1 million clones, about 95% seen once. As regards this clone: The antigen remains unidentified.

Germline loops: CDR1 LNHDA, CDR2 SQIVND (reference sequence). Trimming removed 5 bases at V and 3 bases at J, with 7 bases between. This CDR3 is built from 12 residues. This TCR was sampled from a man between 18 and 29 years old in good health. The J gene is TRBJ2-5, the V gene TRBV19; D gene unclear. The sequenced sample was naive CD8+ T cells sorted from blood. The CDR3, as DNA: TGTGCCAGTAGTTCCCAAGAAGAGACCCAGTACTTC. Translation gives CASSSQEETQYF.